The sequence of this T cell receptor beta chain was determined in a study of cytomegalovirus exposure and HLA in healthy donors. The PCR ran on 60 Vbeta and 13 Jbeta primers. Assay: immunoSEQ multiplex PCR; the TCRdb copy retains only in-frame clones and omits some. The sample has over 150,000 clones, 65% to 85% seen once. Germline CDR1 PRHDT, CDR2 FYEKMQ (reference sequence). The CDR3 runs to 13 residues. V was pared by 5 bases and J by 7 bases, with 8 bases of the junction left unmatched. V gene TRBV13 combines with J gene TRBJ2-7, with 7 bases fitting TRBD1. Sequencing was carried out using PBMCs. This TCR derives from a woman in her 30s in good health and CMV-seropositive. The CDR3 region has the DNA TGTGCCAGCAGCCCCTGGACAGGCGGAGAGCAGTACTTC. Amino acids: CASSPWTGGEQYF.